Below, 12 T cell receptor beta chains from the same sample are listed, as sequenced in a study of T cells in Graves' hyperthyroidism and ophthalmopathy. What was amplified from RNA transcripts were TCR beta CDR3 regions. The TCR CDR3 first-round RT-PCR relied on the HTBI primer set. TCRdb passed the multiplex PCR reads through MiXCR, listing each CDR3 protein once. The repertoire includes some 720,000 distinct CDR3 sequences, approximately 16% of them detected once, and approximately 8% sits in the top ten. The sequencing input was blood. These receptors came from a man between 18 and 29 years old with Graves' hyperthyroidism.

The chain has TRBV3-1 and TRBJ2-7, with D uncertain. There are 13 residues in the CDR3. Trimming stripped 0 bases from V and 5 bases from J, with 8 bases between. Germline lookup yields CDR1 LGHDT and CDR2 YNNKEL (reference sequence). In nucleotides, the CDR3 is TGTGCCAGCAGCCAAGATTGGTTCGACGAGCAGTACTTC. Protein product: CASSQDWFDEQYF.

The chain uses TRBV27 and TRBJ2-1; D is ambiguous. This CDR3 comprises 13 residues. The ends were cut back, 1 base at V and 7 bases at J, with 8 bases in the middle. Germline CDR1 reads MNHEY; CDR2 reads SMNVEV (reference sequence). This CDR3 is CASSLFVRNEQFF. For the CDR3, the DNA is TGTGCCAGCAGTTTATTTGTCAGGAATGAGCAGTTCTTC.

This clonotype was seen a few times. The J gene is TRBJ2-3, the V gene TRBV30; 10 bases are a match to TRBD1. J lost 4 bases, V lost 4 bases, and 2 bases had no gene match. The CDR3 totals 13 residues. Germline CDR1 and CDR2: GTSNPN and SVGIG (reference sequence). CDR3 bases: TGTGCCTGGACCGGGACAGGGGCAGATACGCAGTATTTT. Protein product: CAWTGTGADTQYF.

This clonotype was seen only a few times. CDR3 protein: CASSRQIRETQYF. The CDR3 region has the DNA TGTGCCAGCAGCCGACAGATTCGTGAGACCCAGTACTTC. V usage is TRBV7-9 and J usage is TRBJ2-5; D is perhaps TRBD1 (5 bases). Trimming cost V 5 bases and J 5 bases, with 12 bases left between them. This CDR3 region has 13 residues. Germline assignment: CDR1 SEHNR and CDR2 FQNEAQ (reference sequence).

This clonotype appeared a few times. The genes are TRBV20-1 and TRBJ2-7, with TRBD2 matching over 12 bases. The J segment lost 3 bases and the V segment lost 4 bases, leaving 7 bases of the junction unmatched. Germline lookup yields CDR1 DFQATT and CDR2 SNEGSKA (reference sequence). The CDR3 totals 15 residues. CDR3 amino acids: CSATTSGRLGYEQYF. The CDR3 DNA is TGCAGTGCTACGACTAGCGGGAGATTGGGCTACGAGCAGTACTTC.

This clonotype was counted only a few times. This chain links TRBV9 with TRBJ2-7; 8 bases line up with TRBD1. The trim removed 4 bases at V and 2 bases at J, leaving 8 bases unmatched. In germline, CDR1 is SGDLS, CDR2 YYNGEE. The CDR3 totals 15 residues. The CDR3 region is CASSPRGTGAYEQYF. The DNA of the CDR3 is TGTGCCAGCAGCCCCCGCGGGACAGGAGCCTACGAGCAGTACTTC.

The table lists this clonotype with many counts. This chain joins TRBV24-1 and TRBJ2-5, with a tentative D call TRBD1 (5 bases). Deletions cut 7 bases from V and 5 bases from J, with 19 bases between. CDR3 size: 15 residues. Germline CDR1 reads KGHDR; CDR2 reads SFDVKD. CDR3: CATSVSKGAGETQYF. Written as DNA, the CDR3 is TGTGCCACCAGCGTCTCGAAAGGGGCCGGCGAGACCCAGTACTTC.

Many counts were recorded for this clonotype. The chain recombines TRBV15 with TRBJ1-2; 9 bases agree with TRBD1. Trimming removed 0 bases from V and 4 bases from J; junction bases left unmatched: 3. The germline CDR1 and CDR2 sequences are LNHNV and YYDKDF (reference sequence). This CDR3 is 15 amino acids long. This CDR3 is CATSRDGTGSYGYTF. CDR3 in DNA: TGTGCCACCAGCAGAGATGGGACAGGGAGCTATGGCTACACCTTC.

This clonotype was counted ten times or more. J is TRBJ2-5 and V is TRBV30, with D uncertain. Germline CDR1 is GTSNPN and CDR2 is SVGIG (reference sequence). The CDR3 consists of 11 residues. V shed 0 bases and J shed 5 bases, with 4 bases lying between them. The CDR3 loop reads CAWSVHETQYF. DNA for the CDR3: TGTGCCTGGAGTGTACATGAGACCCAGTACTTC.

V gene TRBV25-1 combines with J gene TRBJ1-2, with no clear D. Germline CDR1 reads MGHDK; CDR2 reads SYGVNS. The CDR3 has 14 residues. V was pared by 1 base and J by 4 bases, with 10 bases between. Here the CDR3 DNA reads TGTGCCAGCAGTGAATTTGGGAACAGCTATGGCTACACCTTC. Translating it yields CASSEFGNSYGYTF.

In its sample, this clonotype was seen many times. The DNA of the CDR3 is TGTGCCAGCAGTGAAGGACAGGGGGTAGCCAAAAACATTCAGTACTTC. Its protein product is CASSEGQGVAKNIQYF. J is TRBJ2-4 and V is TRBV2; 9 bases line up with TRBD1. With 1 base clipped from V and 0 bases from J, the junction kept 1 base outside the gene matches. CDR3 size: 16 residues. Germline V gene data show CDR1 as SNHLY and CDR2 as FYNNEI.

In this sample, this clonotype turned up a few times. The chain is built from TRBV29-1 and TRBJ1-3; weak D call: TRBD1 (6 bases). CDR1 is SQVTM, CDR2 ANQGSEA, per germline. CDR3 size: 17 residues. V shed 5 bases and J shed 0 bases, with 20 bases lying between them. Here the CDR3 DNA reads TGCAGCGTTCGCCTAGGGGTACAGGGATTCTCTGGAAACACCATATATTTT. This codes for CSVRLGVQGFSGNTIYF.